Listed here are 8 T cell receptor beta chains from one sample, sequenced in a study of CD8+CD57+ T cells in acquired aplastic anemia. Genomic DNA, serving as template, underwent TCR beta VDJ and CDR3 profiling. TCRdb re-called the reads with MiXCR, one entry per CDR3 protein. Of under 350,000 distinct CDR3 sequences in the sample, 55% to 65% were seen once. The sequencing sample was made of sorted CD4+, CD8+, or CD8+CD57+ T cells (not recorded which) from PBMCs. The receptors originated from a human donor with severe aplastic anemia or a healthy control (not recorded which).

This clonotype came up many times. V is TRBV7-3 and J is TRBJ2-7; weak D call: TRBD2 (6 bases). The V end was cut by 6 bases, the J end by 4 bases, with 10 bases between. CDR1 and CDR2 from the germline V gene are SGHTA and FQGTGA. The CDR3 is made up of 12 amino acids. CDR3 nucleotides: TGTGCCAGCAGGGACGGGGGATACGAGCAGTACTTC. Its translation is CASRDGGYEQYF.

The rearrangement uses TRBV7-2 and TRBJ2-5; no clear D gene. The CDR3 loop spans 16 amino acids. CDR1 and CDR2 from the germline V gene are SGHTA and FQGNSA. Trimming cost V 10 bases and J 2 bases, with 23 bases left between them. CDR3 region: CAISESNLSPQETQYF. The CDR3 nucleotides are TGTGCCATCAGTGAAAGCAATCTCAGCCCTCAAGAGACCCAGTACTTC.

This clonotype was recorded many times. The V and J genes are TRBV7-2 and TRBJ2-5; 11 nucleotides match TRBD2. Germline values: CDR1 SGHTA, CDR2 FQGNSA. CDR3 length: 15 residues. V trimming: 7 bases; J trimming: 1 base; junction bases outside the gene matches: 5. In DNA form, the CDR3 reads TGTGCCAGCACCAGACTAGCGGGGAGCCAAGAGACCCAGTACTTC. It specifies CASTRLAGSQETQYF.

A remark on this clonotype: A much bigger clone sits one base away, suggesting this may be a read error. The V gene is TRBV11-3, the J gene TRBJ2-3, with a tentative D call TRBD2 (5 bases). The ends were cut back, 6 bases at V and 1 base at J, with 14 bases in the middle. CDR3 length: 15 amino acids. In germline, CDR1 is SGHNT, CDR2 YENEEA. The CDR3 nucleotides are TGTGCCAGCAGGAAACGAGGGCTCTGCACAGATACGCAGTATTTT. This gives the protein CASRKRGLCTDTQYF.

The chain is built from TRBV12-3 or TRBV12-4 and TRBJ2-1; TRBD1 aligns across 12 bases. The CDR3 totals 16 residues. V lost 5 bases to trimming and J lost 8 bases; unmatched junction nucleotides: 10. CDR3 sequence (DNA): TGTGCCAGCAGTCCAGCCGGGACAGGGGGCAACGATGAGCAGTTCTTC. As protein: CASSPAGTGGNDEQFF.

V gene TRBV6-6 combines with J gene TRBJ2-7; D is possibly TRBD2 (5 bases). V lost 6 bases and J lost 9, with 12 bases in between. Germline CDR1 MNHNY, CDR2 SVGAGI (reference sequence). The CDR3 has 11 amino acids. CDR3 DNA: TGTGCCAGCAGGGTGGGAGAGGGGCAGTACTTC. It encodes CASRVGEGQYF.

In DNA form, the CDR3 reads TGTGCCAGCAGCGAGACAGGTAATCAGCCCCAGCATTTT. It yields the protein CASSETGNQPQHF. The chain links TRBV9 to TRBJ1-5, with D maybe TRBD1 (6 bases). CDR1 SGDLS and CDR2 YYNGEE come from the germline V gene. Trimming removed 3 bases from V and 4 bases from J, with 8 bases in between. CDR3 length: 13 amino acids.

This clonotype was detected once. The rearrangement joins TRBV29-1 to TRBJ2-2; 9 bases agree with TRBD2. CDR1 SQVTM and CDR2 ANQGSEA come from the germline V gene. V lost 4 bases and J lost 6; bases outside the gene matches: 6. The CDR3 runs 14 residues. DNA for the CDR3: TGCAGCGTTGCCAGCGGGAGGATTCCCGGGGAGCTGTTTTTT. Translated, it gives CSVASGRIPGELFF.